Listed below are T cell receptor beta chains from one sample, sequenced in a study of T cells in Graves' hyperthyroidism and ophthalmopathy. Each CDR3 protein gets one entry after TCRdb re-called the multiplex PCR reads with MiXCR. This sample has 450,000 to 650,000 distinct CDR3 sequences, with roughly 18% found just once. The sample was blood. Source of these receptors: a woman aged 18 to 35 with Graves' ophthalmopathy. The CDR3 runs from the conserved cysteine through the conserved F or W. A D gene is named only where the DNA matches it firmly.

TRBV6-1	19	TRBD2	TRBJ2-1	CASSERGWGRALFTNEQFF
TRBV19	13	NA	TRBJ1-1	CASSISTPAEAFF
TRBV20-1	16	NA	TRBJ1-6	CSARDIRRQDNSPLHF
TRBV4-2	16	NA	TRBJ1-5	CASSQANLGGNQPQHF
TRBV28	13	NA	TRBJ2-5	CASLGPNKETQYF
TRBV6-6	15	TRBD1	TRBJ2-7	CASSYVGQGAGEQYF
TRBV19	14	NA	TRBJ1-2	CASSIGGANYGYTF
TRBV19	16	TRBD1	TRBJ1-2	CASSIRPSGQGSGYTF
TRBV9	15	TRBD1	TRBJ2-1	CASSVVGQGYNEQFF
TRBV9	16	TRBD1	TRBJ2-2	CASSANPGTGTGELFF
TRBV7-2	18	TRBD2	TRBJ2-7	CASSTTSGRAAGLFEQYF
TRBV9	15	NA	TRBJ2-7	CASSAGRGGSYEQYF
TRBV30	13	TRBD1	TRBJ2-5	CACSDRGGETQYF
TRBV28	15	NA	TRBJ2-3	CASSPDQDFTDTQYF
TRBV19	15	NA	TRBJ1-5	CASSITGHRDQPQHF
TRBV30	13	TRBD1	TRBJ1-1	CAWRRQGVTEAFF
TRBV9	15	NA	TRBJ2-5	CASSVGGTGEETQYF
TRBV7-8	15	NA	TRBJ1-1	CASSLGQGLGTKAFF
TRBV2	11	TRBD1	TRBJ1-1	CASGGTGEAFF
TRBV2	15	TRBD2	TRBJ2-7	CASRVSGGTSYEQYF
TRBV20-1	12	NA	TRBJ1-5	CSASESNQPQHF
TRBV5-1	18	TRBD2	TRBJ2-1	CASSSWTSGASSYNEQFF
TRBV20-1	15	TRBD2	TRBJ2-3	CSASGTSGWTDTQYF
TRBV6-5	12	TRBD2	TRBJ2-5	CASSYPSGPQYF
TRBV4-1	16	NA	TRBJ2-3	CASSQDFGSLRDTQYF
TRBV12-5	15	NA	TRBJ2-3	CASGRGTGDTDTQYF
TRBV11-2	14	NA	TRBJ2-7	CASSLARGRNEQYF
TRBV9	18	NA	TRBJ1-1	CASSVYPSGGLGNTEAFF
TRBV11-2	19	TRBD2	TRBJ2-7	CASSPRDLRGTSGSSEQYF
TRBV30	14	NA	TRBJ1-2	CAWSVLGTAHGYTF
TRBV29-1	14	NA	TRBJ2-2	CSVDAGGNTGELFF
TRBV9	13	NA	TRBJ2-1	CASSVVTGNEQFF
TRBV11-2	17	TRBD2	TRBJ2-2	CASSIELAGLYTGELFF
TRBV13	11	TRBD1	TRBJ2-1	CASSSGQEQFF
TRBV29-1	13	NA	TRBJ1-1	CSVSPRLNTEAFF
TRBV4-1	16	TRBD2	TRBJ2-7	CASSQGVTSGGYEQYF
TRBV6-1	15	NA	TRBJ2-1	CASSDRRGPYNEQFF
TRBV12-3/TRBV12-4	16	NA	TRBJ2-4	CASNQRAVRGKNIQYF
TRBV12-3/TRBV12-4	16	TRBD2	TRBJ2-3	CASSLMLREKGDTQYF
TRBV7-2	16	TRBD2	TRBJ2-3	CASSSGLAGGQDTQYF
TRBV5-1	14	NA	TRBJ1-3	CASSTEGSGNTIYF
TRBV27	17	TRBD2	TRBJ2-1	CASSQFGGRAQSNEQFF
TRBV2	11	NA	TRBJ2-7	CASEQRDEQYF
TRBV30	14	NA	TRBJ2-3	CAWSVFTATDTQYF
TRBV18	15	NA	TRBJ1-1	CASSKKESWTTEAFF
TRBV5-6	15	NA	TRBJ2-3	CASSLRGGYTDTQYF
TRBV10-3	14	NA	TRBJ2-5	CAISEKTLGETQYF